This T cell receptor (beta chain) was retrieved from a study of blood T cell repertoires in COVID-19. Study information: Some COVID-19 samples were acute and others convalescent; all came from the United States, Italy and Spain. T cells, B-cell-depleted T cells, or PBMCs supplied cDNA or gDNA.

Clones were sequenced by immunoSEQ multiplex PCR, and TCRdb holds only the in-frame ones, with some missing. The sample consists of around 190,000 clones, 80% to 90% of them appearing once. Trimming took off 7 bases at V and 2 bases at J, with 11 bases between the two ends. There are 13 residues in the CDR3. CDR1 is SGHRS, CDR2 YFSETQ, per germline. V and J are TRBV5-1 and TRBJ2-3; D possibly corresponds to TRBD1 (5 bases). The TCR sequence derives from an older man with active or convalescent COVID-19. Sample: peripheral blood. This chain's CDR3 is CASSQDNTDTQYF. DNA for the CDR3: TGCGCCAGCTCCCAGGACAACACAGATACGCAGTATTTT.